These 3 T cell receptor beta chains came from one sample sequenced in a study of shared clonotypes between healthy human individuals. The protocol was immunoSEQ multiplex PCR, while the TCRdb copy is restricted to in-frame clones and leaves out a portion. The table includes about 2 million clones, approximately 94% detected once. As defined, naive CD8 cells were CD45RO-negative and positively selected for CCR7, with terminally differentiated effector memory CD45RA+ cells excluded. Material for sequencing was naive CD8+ T cells sorted from blood. The receptors come from a man aged 18 to 29 in good health.

This clone was observed a single time. V usage is TRBV7-9 and J usage is TRBJ1-6, with a possible D match to TRBD1 (5 bases). Germline CDR1 is SEHNR and CDR2 is FQNEAQ (reference sequence). Trimming removed 5 bases from V and 7 bases from J, with 9 bases in between. This CDR3 region has 13 residues. The CDR3 loop reads CASSKGLNSPLHF. DNA of the CDR3: TGTGCCAGCAGCAAGGGGCTGAATTCACCCCTCCACTTT.

This clone was recorded only once. The chain combines TRBV9 with TRBJ2-2; D unclear. The V end was cut by 6 bases, the J end by 1 base, with 7 bases between. The CDR3 length is 13 residues. The germline CDR1 and CDR2 sequences are SGDLS and YYNGEE. The CDR3 sequence is CASNRQNTGELFF. The CDR3 coding sequence is TGTGCCAGCAACCGACAGAACACCGGGGAGCTGTTTTTT.

The genes are TRBV5-1 and TRBJ2-7; no firm D call. V was shortened by 0 bases and J by 4 bases, with 17 bases between the two germline ends. This CDR3 has 16 amino acids. Germline loops: CDR1 SGHRS, CDR2 YFSETQ. As DNA, the CDR3 is TGCGCCAGCAGCTTGGAACGAAGGGAATCGTGGTACGAGCAGTACTTC. Translating gives CASSLERRESWYEQYF.